This passage covers 18 T cell receptor beta chains from one sample sequenced in a study of blood T cell repertoires in COVID-19. TCRdb's table, derived via immunoSEQ multiplex PCR, lists solely in-frame clones and lacks some. This table holds about 200,000 clones, 85% found once. Sequenced input: peripheral blood. The receptors come from a man aged 55-75 years with COVID-19, enrolled during active disease.

The chain couples TRBV6-5 to TRBJ2-7; 7 bases align to TRBD1. The junction had 9 bases not matched to a gene; V was cut back by 7 bases and J by 6 bases. The CDR3 contains 13 residues. The germline V gene encodes CDR1 MNHEY and CDR2 SVGAGI. CDR3 sequence: CASIEGGPAEQYF. In DNA form, the CDR3 reads TGTGCCAGCATAGAAGGGGGCCCGGCCGAGCAGTACTTC.

The chain uses TRBV7-2 and TRBJ1-3, with a possible D match to TRBD1 (6 bases). Germline values: CDR1 SGHTA, CDR2 FQGNSA. The ends were cut back, 7 bases at V and 4 bases at J, with 17 bases in the middle. The CDR3 covers 15 residues. The CDR3 spells CASTSMTGQGNTIYF. The CDR3 DNA is TGTGCCAGCACCAGCATGACCGGACAGGGAAACACCATATATTTT.

The chain couples TRBV3-1 (or the pseudogene TRBV3-2) to TRBJ2-7; D possibly corresponds to TRBD1 (5 bases). CDR3 length: 14 residues. Germline V CDR1 and CDR2: LGHDT, YNNKEL (reference sequence). Trimming left V 2 bases short and J 6 bases short, with 14 bases between. For the CDR3, the DNA is TGTGCCAGCAGCCAACTCGCAACAGGTTCCGAGCAGTACTTC. Translated, it gives CASSQLATGSEQYF.

The chain has TRBV30 and TRBJ1-2; D is undetermined. Germline lookup yields CDR1 GTSNPN and CDR2 SVGIG (reference sequence). This CDR3 is 13 amino acids long. V was shortened by 5 bases and J by 0 bases, with 10 bases between the two germline ends. CDR3: CAWRGGPNYGYTF. In DNA, the CDR3 is TGTGCCTGGCGTGGCGGCCCTAACTATGGCTACACCTTC.

This clone has just one count. The chain is built from TRBV4-2 and TRBJ1-4, with 9 nucleotides matching TRBD1. CDR1 and CDR2 from the germline V gene are LGHNA and YNFKEQ. The V segment lost 4 bases and the J segment 10 bases; nucleotides outside the gene matches: 13. The CDR3 covers 16 residues. The CDR3 DNA sequence: TGTGCCAGCAGCCCAAACGACAGGGGGGGGATGGGAAAACTGTTTTTT. This sequence encodes CASSPNDRGGMGKLFF.

The chain joins TRBV5-1 to TRBJ2-7; 9 nucleotides agree with TRBD2. Per germline, CDR1 SGHRS and CDR2 YFSETQ. The CDR3 has 16 amino acids. Trimming took 0 bases from V and 3 from J; bases not matched to a gene: 7. CDR3 amino acids: CASSLAAGGQIYEQYF. For the CDR3, the DNA is TGCGCCAGCAGCTTGGCAGCGGGAGGTCAGATCTACGAGCAGTACTTC.

The chain links TRBV20-1 to TRBJ2-7; 9 bases line up with TRBD2. Germline loops: CDR1 DFQATT, CDR2 SNEGSKA (reference sequence). J gave up 6 bases and V 3 bases, and 9 bases lay outside the gene matches. The CDR3 has 14 amino acids. Here the CDR3 reads CSASTASGNSEQYF. The CDR3 nucleotides are TGCAGTGCTAGTACAGCTAGCGGGAATTCCGAGCAGTACTTC.

The chain is built from TRBV3-1 (or the pseudogene TRBV3-2) and TRBJ1-1; TRBD1 might be the D (6 bases). Germline V gives CDR1 LGHDT, CDR2 YNNKEL (reference sequence). The CDR3 has 14 residues. V was trimmed by 4 bases and J by 8 bases, leaving 17 bases between them. The chain's CDR3 is CASSLGAARGEAFF. CDR3 bases: TGTGCCAGCAGCCTGGGGGCCGCACGTGGGGAAGCTTTCTTT.

The chain couples TRBV27 to TRBJ1-4, with TRBD1 matching over 8 bases. With 2 bases clipped from V and 7 bases from J, the junction kept 3 bases outside the gene matches. The CDR3 totals 14 residues. CDR1 and CDR2 from the germline V gene are MNHEY and SMNVEV (reference sequence). CDR3 residues: CASSLQGAFEKLFF. The CDR3 DNA sequence: TGTGCCAGCAGTTTACAGGGGGCTTTTGAAAAACTGTTTTTT.

The V and J genes are TRBV3-1 (or the pseudogene TRBV3-2) and TRBJ2-2; D possibly corresponds to TRBD1 (6 bases). The V gene lost 0 bases and the J gene lost 4 bases, with 15 bases spanning the gap. Germline V CDR1 and CDR2: LGHDT, YNNKEL (reference sequence). The length of the CDR3 is 17 residues. The CDR3 DNA is TGTGCCAGCAGCCAAGAAGGGGGACGGACAACCACCGGGGAGCTGTTTTTT. This encodes CASSQEGGRTTTGELFF.

This sequence joins TRBV5-4 and TRBJ1-3, with 8 bases identical to TRBD1. Germline V gene data show CDR1 as SGHNT and CDR2 as YYREEE (reference sequence). The CDR3 runs to 16 residues. V lost 2 bases, J lost 0 bases, and 4 bases stayed unmatched. CDR3 in amino acids: CASSFGTGGSGNTIYF. In nucleotides, the CDR3 is TGTGCCAGCAGCTTCGGGACAGGAGGCTCTGGAAACACCATATATTTT.

V usage is TRBV18 and J usage is TRBJ1-5, with D possibly being TRBD1 (5 bases). V lost 4 bases and J 2 bases, leaving 15 bases between the germline ends. Germline V lookup: CDR1 KGHSH, CDR2 LQKENI. The CDR3 consists of 16 residues. Here the CDR3 reads CASSLTGPGGNQPQHF. The DNA of the CDR3 is TGTGCCAGCTCACTGACGGGCCCGGGGGGCAATCAGCCCCAGCATTTT.

The chain couples TRBV18 to TRBJ2-1, with TRBD2 matching over 7 bases. The CDR3 runs to 15 residues. J was trimmed by 9 bases and V by 3 bases; bases with no gene match: 11. Germline V gene data show CDR1 as KGHSH and CDR2 as LQKENI. The CDR3 here is CASSPGASGAGEQFF. CDR3 DNA: TGTGCCAGCTCACCTGGGGCTAGCGGAGCGGGTGAGCAGTTCTTC.

The chain is built from TRBV10-3 and TRBJ1-1, with a weak D call TRBD1 (6 bases). The V gene's germline CDR1 is ENHRY and CDR2 SYGVKD. This CDR3 has 14 residues. The V end was cut by 5 bases, the J end by 0 bases, with 10 bases between. The CDR3 DNA follows: TGTGCCATCAGTCCACGACAGGTGAACACTGAAGCTTTCTTT. This translates into CAISPRQVNTEAFF.

The chain carries TRBV9 and TRBJ2-7; perhaps TRBD2 as D (6 bases). This CDR3 is built from 14 residues. Trimming removed 0 bases from V and 5 bases from J, with 12 bases in between. Germline V gene lookup returns CDR1 SGDLS and CDR2 YYNGEE. CDR3 amino acids: CASSVDGSIDEQYF. The CDR3 DNA is TGTGCCAGCAGCGTAGACGGGAGTATCGACGAGCAGTACTTC.

V and J are TRBV19 and TRBJ1-5, with D hard to call. The V and J ends lost 7 bases and 3 bases respectively, with 13 bases between them. CDR3 length: 14 residues. Germline V gene sequence: CDR1 LNHDA, CDR2 SQIVND (reference sequence). CDR3 DNA: TGTGCCAGTAAAAATTGGGCCTCCAATCAGCCCCAGCATTTT. Translation gives CASKNWASNQPQHF.

The genes are TRBV5-8 and TRBJ2-7, with a possible D match to TRBD2 (5 bases). CDR1 and CDR2 from the germline V gene are SGHTS and YDEGEE. This CDR3 has 14 amino acids. V lost 0 bases and J lost 6, with 13 bases in between. The CDR3 nucleotides are TGTGCCAGCAGCTTGGGAGGAACCGCGGGCGAGCAGTACTTC. This encodes CASSLGGTAGEQYF.

The rearrangement uses TRBV27 and TRBJ1-2; D might be TRBD1 (5 bases). Trimming removed 2 bases from V and 7 bases from J, with 11 bases in between. The germline V gene encodes CDR1 MNHEY and CDR2 SMNVEV (reference sequence). This CDR3 comprises 13 residues. The CDR3 DNA sequence: TGTGCCAGCAGTTTAGGCCCTAGGGGTGGCTACACCTTC. Translated, it gives CASSLGPRGGYTF.